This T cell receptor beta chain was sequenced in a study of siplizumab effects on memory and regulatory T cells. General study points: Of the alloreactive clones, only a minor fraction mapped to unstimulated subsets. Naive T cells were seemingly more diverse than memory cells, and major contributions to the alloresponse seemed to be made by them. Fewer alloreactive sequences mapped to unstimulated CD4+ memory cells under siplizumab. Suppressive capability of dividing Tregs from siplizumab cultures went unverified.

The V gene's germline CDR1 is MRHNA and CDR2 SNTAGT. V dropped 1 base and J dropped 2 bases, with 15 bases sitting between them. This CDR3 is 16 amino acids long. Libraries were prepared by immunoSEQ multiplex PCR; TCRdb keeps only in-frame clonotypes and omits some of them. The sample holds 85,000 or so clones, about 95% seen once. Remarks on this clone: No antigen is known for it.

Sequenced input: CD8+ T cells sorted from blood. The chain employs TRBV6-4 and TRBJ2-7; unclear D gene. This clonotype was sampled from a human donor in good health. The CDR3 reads CASSDFSDKVAYEQYF. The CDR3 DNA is TGTGCCAGCAGTGACTTCTCCGATAAGGTAGCCTACGAGCAGTACTTC.